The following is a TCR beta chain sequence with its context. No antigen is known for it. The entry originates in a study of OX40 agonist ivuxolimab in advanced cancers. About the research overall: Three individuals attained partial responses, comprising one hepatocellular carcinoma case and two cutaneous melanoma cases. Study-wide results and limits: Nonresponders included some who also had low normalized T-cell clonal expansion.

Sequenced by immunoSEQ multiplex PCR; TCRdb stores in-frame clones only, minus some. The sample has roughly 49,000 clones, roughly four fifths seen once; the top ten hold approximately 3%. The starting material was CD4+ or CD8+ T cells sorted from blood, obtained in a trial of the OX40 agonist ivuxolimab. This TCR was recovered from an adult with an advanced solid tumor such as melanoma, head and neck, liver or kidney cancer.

CDR3 sequence reads: CASSERGRQAGYTF. DNA of the CDR3: TGTGCCAGCAGTGAGCGGGGGAGACAGGCGGGCTACACCTTC. The chain employs TRBV6-1 and TRBJ1-2; the D gene is possibly TRBD1 (6 bases). CDR3 size: 14 residues. Trimming cost V 3 bases and J 8 bases, with 16 bases left between them. Germline CDR1 reads MNHNS; CDR2 reads SASEGT.